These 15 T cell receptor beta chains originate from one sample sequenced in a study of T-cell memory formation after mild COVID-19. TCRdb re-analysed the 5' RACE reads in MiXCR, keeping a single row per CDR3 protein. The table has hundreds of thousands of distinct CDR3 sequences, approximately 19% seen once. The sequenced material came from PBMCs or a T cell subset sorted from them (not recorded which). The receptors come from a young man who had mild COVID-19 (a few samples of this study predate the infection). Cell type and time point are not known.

DNA for the CDR3: TGTGCCAGCAGTGAAGCAGTAGATACGCAGTATTTT. It encodes CASSEAVDTQYF. The chain joins TRBV2 to TRBJ2-3; D call uncertain. In germline, CDR1 is SNHLY, CDR2 FYNNEI. With 0 bases removed from V and 5 bases from J, the gap between germline ends came to 3 bases. The CDR3 runs to 12 residues.

In nucleotides, the CDR3 is TGTGCCAGCAGCTTGGTGGCAGAGTACACCGGGGAGCTGTTTTTT. Translated: CASSLVAEYTGELFF. The chain uses TRBV5-4 and TRBJ2-2; no reliable D call. V gave up 0 bases and J gave up 3 bases, with 9 bases separating them. Germline values: CDR1 SGHNT, CDR2 YYREEE (reference sequence). The CDR3 is 15 amino acids.

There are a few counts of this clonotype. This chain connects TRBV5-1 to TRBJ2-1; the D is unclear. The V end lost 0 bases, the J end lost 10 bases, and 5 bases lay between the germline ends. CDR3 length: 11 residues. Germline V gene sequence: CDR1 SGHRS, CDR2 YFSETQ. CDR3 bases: TGCGCCAGCAGCTTGGGCTACGAGCAGTTCTTC. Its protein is CASSLGYEQFF.

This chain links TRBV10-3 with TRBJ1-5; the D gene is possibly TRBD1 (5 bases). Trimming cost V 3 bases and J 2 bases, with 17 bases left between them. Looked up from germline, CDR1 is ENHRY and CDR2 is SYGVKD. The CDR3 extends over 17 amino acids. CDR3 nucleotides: TGTGCCATCAGTGAACAGGAAGGAGGTATAGGCAATCAGCCCCAGCATTTT. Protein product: CAISEQEGGIGNQPQHF.

The chain's CDR3 is CATSRDARELGGYTF. CDR3 nucleotide sequence: TGTGCCACCAGCAGAGATGCCCGGGAGTTGGGTGGCTACACCTTC. J is TRBJ1-2 and V is TRBV15; D gene uncertain. Germline lookup yields CDR1 LNHNV and CDR2 YYDKDF (reference sequence). The CDR3 is 15 residues long. V lost 0 bases and J 7 bases, leaving 15 bases between the germline ends.

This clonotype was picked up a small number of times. Written as DNA, the CDR3 is TGTGCCAGCAGCTTCCGTTTGACGGATGAAAAACTGTTTTTT. Residues: CASSFRLTDEKLFF. The rearrangement links TRBV9 to TRBJ1-4; unclear D gene. Germline V gene sequence: CDR1 SGDLS, CDR2 YYNGEE. The CDR3 length is 14 residues. The V gene lost 4 bases and the J gene lost 6 bases, with 13 bases spanning the gap. The entire variable domain, with the rest obtained from reference TRBV9 and TRBJ1-4, is as follows: DSGVTQTPKHLITATGQRVTLRCSPRSGDLSVYWYQQSLDQGLQFLIQYYNGEERAKGNILERFSAQQFPDLHSELNLSSLELGDSALYFCASSFRLTDEKLFFGSGTQLSVL.

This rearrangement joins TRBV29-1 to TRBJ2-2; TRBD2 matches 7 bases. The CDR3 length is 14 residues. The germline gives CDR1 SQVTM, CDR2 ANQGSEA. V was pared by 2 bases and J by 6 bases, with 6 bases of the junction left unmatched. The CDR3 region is CSVERGDWAGELFF. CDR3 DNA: TGCAGCGTTGAACGGGGGGATTGGGCCGGGGAGCTGTTTTTT.

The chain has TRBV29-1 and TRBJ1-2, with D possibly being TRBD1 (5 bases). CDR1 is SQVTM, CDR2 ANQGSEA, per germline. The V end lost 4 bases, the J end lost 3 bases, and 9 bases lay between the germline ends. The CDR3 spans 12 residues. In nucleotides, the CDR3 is TGCAGCGTTGTTGCGGGGGACTATGGCTACACCTTC. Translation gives CSVVAGDYGYTF. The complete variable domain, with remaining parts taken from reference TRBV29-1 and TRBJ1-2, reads SAVISQKPSRDICQRGTSLTIQCQVDSQVTMMFWYRQQPGQSLTLIATANQGSEATYESGFVIDKFPISRPNLTFSTLTVSNMSPEDSSIYLCSVVAGDYGYTFGSGTRLTVV.

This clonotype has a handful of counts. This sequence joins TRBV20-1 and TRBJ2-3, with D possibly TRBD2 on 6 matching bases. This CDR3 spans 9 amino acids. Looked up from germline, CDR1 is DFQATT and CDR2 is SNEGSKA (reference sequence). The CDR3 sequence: CSWGGTRYF. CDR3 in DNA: TGCAGCTGGGGAGGCACGAGGTATTTT.

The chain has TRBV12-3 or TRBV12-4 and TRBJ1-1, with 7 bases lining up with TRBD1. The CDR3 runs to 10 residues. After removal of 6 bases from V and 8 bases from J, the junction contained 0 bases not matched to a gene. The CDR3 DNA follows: TGTGCCAGCAGGGACAGGGAAGCTTTCTTT. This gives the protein CASRDREAFF.

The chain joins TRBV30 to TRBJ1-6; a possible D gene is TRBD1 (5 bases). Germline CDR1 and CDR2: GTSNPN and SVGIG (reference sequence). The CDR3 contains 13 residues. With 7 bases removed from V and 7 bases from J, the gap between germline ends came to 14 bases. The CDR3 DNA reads TGTGCCTCCGGGGGACCGCTCAATTCACCCCTCCACTTT. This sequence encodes CASGGPLNSPLHF.

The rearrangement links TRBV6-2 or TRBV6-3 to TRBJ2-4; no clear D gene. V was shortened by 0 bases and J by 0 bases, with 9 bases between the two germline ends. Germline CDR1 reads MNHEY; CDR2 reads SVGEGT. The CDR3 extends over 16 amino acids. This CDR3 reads CASSYSVALAKNIQYF. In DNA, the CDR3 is TGTGCCAGCAGTTACTCGGTGGCACTAGCCAAAAACATTCAGTACTTC.

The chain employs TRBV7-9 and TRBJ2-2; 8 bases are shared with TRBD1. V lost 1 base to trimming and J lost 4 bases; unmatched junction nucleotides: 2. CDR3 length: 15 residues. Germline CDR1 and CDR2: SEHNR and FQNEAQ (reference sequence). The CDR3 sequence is CASSLVGTGTGELFF. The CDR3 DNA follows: TGTGCCAGCAGCTTAGTAGGGACAGGCACCGGGGAGCTGTTTTTT. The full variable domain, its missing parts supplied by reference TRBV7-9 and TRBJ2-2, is DTGVSQNPRHKITKRGQNVTFRCDPISEHNRLYWYRQTLGQGPEFLTYFQNEAQLEKSRLLSDRFSAERPKGSFSTLEIQRTEQGDSAMYLCASSLVGTGTGELFFGEGSRLTVL.

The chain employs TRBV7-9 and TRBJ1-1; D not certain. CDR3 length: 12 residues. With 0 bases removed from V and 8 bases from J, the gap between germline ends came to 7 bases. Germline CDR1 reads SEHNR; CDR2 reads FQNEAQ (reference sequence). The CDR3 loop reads CASSLALKEAFF. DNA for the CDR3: TGTGCCAGCAGCTTAGCGCTAAAGGAAGCTTTCTTT. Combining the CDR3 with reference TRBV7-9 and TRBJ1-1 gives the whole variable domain DTGVSQNPRHKITKRGQNVTFRCDPISEHNRLYWYRQTLGQGPEFLTYFQNEAQLEKSRLLSDRFSAERPKGSFSTLEIQRTEQGDSAMYLCASSLALKEAFFGQGTRLTVV.

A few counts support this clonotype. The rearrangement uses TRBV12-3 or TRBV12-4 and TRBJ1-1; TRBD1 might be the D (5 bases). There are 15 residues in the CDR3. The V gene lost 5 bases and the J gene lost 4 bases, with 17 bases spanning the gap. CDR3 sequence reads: CASSSPGGVSTEAFF. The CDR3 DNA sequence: TGTGCCAGCAGTAGCCCGGGGGGAGTTTCCACTGAAGCTTTCTTT.